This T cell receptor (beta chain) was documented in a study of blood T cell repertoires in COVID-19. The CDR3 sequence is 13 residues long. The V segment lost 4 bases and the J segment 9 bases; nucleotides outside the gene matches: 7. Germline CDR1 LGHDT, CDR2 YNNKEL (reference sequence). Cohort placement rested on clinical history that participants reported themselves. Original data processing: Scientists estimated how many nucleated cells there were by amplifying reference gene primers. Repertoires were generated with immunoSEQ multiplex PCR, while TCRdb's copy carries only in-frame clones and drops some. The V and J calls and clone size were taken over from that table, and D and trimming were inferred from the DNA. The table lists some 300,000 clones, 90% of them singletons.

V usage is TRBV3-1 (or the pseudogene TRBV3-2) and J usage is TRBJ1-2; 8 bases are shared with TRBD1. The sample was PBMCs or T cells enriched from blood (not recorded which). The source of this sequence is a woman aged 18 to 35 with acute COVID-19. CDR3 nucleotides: TGTGCCAGCAGCCCCTCAGGGGGCGGGAGCTACACCTTC. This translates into CASSPSGGGSYTF.